What follows are 5 T cell receptor beta chains derived from one specimen sequenced in a study of shared clonotypes between healthy human individuals. Naivety among CD8 cells was defined by CD45RO negativity and positive CCR7 selection, thereby excluding terminally differentiated effector memory CD45RA+ cells. Profiling relied on immunoSEQ multiplex PCR, and the TCRdb table lists in-frame clones only, not all of them. Of more than 2 million clones in the sample, just under 95% were seen once. Sequenced: naive CD8+ T cells sorted from blood. Receptors were obtained from a man between 18 and 35 years old in good health.

The chain has TRBV5-8 and TRBJ1-3; D remains ambiguous. The germline CDR1 and CDR2 sequences are SGHTS and YDEGEE. The CDR3 totals 14 residues. V was cut by 0 bases and J by 3 bases, with 7 bases left in between. The DNA of the CDR3 is TGTGCCAGCAGCTTGGTCGGGAATGGAAACACCATATATTTT. Translation gives CASSLVGNGNTIYF.

The rearrangement uses TRBV5-1 and TRBJ2-3, with D tentatively TRBD1 or TRBD2 (5 bases each). CDR3 length equals 18 residues. Germline assignment: CDR1 SGHRS and CDR2 YFSETQ. V lost 4 bases and J 3 bases, leaving 24 bases between the germline ends. The CDR3 loop is CASSRHEGGQSGTDTQYF. The DNA for the CDR3 is TGCGCCAGCAGCCGCCACGAGGGCGGACAATCAGGGACAGATACGCAGTATTTT.

This clone appeared once. The rearrangement uses TRBV6-5 and TRBJ2-3, with no clear D. Between the trimmed V and J ends, which lost 4 bases and 0 bases, there was a span of 11 bases. The germline V gene encodes CDR1 MNHEY and CDR2 SVGAGI. This CDR3 region has 15 residues. The CDR3 DNA is TGTGCCAGCAGTTTAGTATTCCCTAGCACAGATACGCAGTATTTT. Translation gives CASSLVFPSTDTQYF.

The gene calls are TRBV28 and TRBJ2-7; D call uncertain. CDR3 length: 12 amino acids. CDR1 and CDR2 (germline): MDHEN, SYDVKM. V was trimmed by 5 bases and J by 4 bases, leaving 9 bases between them. The DNA for the CDR3 is TGTGCCAGCAGTCTATCATGGTACGAGCAGTACTTC. This translates into CASSLSWYEQYF.

The J gene is TRBJ1-2, the V gene TRBV5-4; the match to TRBD1 covers 12 bases. V shed 4 bases, J shed 8 bases, and the junction held 9 bases outside the gene matches. CDR3 length: 15 residues. From germline, CDR1 is SGHNT and CDR2 YYREEE (reference sequence). The CDR3 region has the DNA TGTGCCAGCAGCCCGGGACAGGGGGCGATGAGGGGCTACACCTTC. Translation: CASSPGQGAMRGYTF.